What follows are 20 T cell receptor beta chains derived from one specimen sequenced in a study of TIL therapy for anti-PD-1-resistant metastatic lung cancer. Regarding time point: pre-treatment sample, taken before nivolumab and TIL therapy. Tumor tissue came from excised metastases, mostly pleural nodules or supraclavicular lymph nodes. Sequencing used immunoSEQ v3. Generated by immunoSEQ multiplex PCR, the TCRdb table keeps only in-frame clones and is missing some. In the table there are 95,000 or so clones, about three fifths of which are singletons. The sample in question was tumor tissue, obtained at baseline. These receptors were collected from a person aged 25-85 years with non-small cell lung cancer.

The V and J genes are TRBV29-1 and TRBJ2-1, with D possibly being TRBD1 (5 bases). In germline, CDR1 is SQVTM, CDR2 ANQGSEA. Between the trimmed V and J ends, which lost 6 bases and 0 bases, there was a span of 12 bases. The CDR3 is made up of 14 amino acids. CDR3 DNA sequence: TGCAGCGTGCTGGACAAGAGCTCCTACAATGAGCAGTTCTTC. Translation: CSVLDKSSYNEQFF.

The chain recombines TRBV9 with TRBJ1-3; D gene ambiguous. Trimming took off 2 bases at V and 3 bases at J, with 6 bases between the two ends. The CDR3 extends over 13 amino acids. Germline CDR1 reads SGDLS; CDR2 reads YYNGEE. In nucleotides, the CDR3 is TGTGCCAGCAGCGTTGCCGGTGGAAACACCATATATTTT. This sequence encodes CASSVAGGNTIYF.

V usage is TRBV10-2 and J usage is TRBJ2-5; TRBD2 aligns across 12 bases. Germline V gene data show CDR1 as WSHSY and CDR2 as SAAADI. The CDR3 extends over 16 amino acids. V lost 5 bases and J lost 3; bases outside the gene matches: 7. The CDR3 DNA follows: TGCGCCAGCAGTTTACTAGCGGGGGGATTAGAAGAGACCCAGTACTTC. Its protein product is CASSLLAGGLEETQYF.

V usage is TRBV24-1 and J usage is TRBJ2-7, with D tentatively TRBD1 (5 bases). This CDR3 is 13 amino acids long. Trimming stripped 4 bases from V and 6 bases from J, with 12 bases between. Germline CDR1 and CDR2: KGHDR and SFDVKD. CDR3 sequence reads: CATSEGPYGEQYF. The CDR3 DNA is TGTGCCACCAGTGAGGGGCCTTATGGCGAGCAGTACTTC.

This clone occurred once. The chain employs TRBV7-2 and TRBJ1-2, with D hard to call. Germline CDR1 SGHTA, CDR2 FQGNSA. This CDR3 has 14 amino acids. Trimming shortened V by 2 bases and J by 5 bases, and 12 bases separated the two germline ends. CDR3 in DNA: TGTGCCAGCAGCTTACCAGCGAGAAGTTATGGCTACACCTTC. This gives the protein CASSLPARSYGYTF.

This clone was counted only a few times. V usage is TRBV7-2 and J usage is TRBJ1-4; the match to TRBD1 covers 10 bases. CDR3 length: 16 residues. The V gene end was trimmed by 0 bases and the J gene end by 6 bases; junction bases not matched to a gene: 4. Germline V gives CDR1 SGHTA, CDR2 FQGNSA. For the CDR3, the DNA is TGTGCCAGCAGCTTAGCGCCGGGACAGGGGCATGAAAAACTGTTTTTT. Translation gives CASSLAPGQGHEKLFF.

The CDR3, as DNA: TGCGCCAGCAGCTTGGATCTCTCCCAGGGAGATGAGCAGTTCTTC. Translated: CASSLDLSQGDEQFF. The V call is TRBV5-1, the J call TRBJ2-1, with D possibly being TRBD1 or TRBD2 (5 bases each). V was cut by 0 bases and J by 8 bases, with 15 bases left in between. The CDR3 runs to 15 residues. Germline V gives CDR1 SGHRS, CDR2 YFSETQ.

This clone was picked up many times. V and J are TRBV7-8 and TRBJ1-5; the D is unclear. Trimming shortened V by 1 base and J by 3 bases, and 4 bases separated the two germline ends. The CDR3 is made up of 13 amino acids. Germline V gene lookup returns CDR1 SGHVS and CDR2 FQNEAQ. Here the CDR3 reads CASSLVANQPQHF. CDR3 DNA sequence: TGTGCCAGCAGCTTAGTCGCCAATCAGCCCCAGCATTTT.

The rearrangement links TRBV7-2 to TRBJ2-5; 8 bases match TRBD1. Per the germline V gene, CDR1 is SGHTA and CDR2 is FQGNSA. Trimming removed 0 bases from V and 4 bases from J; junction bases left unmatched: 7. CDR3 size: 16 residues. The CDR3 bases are TGTGCCAGCAGCTTAGCCCGGACAGGGAGTGGAGAGACCCAGTACTTC. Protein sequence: CASSLARTGSGETQYF.

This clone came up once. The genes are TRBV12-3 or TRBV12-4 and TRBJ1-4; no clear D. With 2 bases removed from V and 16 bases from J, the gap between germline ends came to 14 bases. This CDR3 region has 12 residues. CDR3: CASSLRFDSRFF. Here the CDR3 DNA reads TGTGCCAGCAGTTTAAGGTTTGACTCGAGGTTTTTT.

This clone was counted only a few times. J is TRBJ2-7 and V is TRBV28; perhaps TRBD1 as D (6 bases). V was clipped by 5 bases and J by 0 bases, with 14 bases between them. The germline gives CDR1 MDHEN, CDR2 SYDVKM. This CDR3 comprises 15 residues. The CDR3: CASSPLGADSYEQYF. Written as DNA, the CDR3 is TGTGCCAGCAGTCCTTTGGGGGCGGACTCCTACGAGCAGTACTTC.

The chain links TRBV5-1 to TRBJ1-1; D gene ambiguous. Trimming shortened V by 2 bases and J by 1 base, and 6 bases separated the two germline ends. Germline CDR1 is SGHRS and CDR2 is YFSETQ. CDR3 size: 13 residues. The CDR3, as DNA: TGCGCCAGCAGCTTTGAGGGGAACACTGAAGCTTTCTTT. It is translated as CASSFEGNTEAFF.

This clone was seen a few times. CDR3 protein: CAITRGMGSPLHF. The DNA of the CDR3 is TGTGCCATCACCAGAGGGATGGGTTCACCCCTCCACTTT. This chain links TRBV7-9 with TRBJ1-6; D is unresolved. With 10 bases removed from V and 9 bases from J, the gap between germline ends came to 16 bases. Germline CDR1 SEHNR, CDR2 FQNEAQ (reference sequence). The CDR3 contains 13 residues.

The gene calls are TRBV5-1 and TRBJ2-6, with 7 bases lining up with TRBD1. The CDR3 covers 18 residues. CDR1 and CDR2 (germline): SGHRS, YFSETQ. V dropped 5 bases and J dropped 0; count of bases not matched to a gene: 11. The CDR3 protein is CASSSTQGSNSGANVLTF. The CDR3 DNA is TGCGCCAGCAGTAGCACACAGGGGTCGAACTCTGGGGCCAACGTCCTGACTTTC.

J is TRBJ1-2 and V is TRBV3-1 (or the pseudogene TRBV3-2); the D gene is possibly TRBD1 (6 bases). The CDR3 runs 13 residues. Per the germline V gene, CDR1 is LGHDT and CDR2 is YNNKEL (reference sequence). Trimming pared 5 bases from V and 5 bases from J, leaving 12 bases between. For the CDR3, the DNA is TGTGCCAGCAGCACCAGGACAGTTTATGGCTACACCTTC. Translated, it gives CASSTRTVYGYTF.

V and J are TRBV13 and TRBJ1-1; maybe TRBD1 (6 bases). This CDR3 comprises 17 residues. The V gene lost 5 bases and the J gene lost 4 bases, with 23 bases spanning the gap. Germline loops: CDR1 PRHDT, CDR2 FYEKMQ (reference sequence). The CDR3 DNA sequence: TGTGCCAGCAGCCCGAGTACTTTCAGGGGCGGGGGCACTGAAGCTTTCTTT. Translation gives CASSPSTFRGGGTEAFF. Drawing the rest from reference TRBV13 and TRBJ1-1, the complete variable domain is AAGVIQSPRHLIKEKRETATLKCYPIPRHDTVYWYQQGPGQDPQFLISFYEKMQSDKGSIPDRFSAQQFSDYHSELNMSSLELGDSALYFCASSPSTFRGGGTEAFFGQGTRLTVV.

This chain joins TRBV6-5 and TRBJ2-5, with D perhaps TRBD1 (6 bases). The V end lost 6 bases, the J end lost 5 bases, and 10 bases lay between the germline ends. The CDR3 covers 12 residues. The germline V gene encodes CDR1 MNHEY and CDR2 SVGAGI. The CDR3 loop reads CASRRGTETQYF. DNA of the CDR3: TGTGCCAGCAGGAGGGGGACGGAGACCCAGTACTTC.

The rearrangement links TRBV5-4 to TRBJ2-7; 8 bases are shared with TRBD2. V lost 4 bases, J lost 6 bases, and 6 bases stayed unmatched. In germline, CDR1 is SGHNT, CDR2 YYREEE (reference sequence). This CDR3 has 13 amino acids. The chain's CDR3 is CASSKRESVEQYF. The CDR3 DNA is TGTGCCAGCAGCAAGCGGGAGTCTGTCGAGCAGTACTTC.

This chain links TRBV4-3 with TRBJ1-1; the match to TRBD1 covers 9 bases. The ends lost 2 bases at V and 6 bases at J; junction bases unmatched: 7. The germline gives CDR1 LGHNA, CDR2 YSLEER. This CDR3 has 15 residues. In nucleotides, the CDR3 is TGCGCCAGCAGCCAAACGACAGGGGGGGGACCTGAAGCTTTCTTT. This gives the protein CASSQTTGGGPEAFF.

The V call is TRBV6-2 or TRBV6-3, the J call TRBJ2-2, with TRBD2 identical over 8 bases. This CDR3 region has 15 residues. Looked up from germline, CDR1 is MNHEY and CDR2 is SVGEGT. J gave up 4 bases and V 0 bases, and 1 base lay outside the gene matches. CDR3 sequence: CASSYSGLATGELFF. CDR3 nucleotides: TGTGCCAGCAGTTACTCCGGACTAGCCACCGGGGAGCTGTTTTTT.